This T cell receptor beta chain was sequenced during a study of blood T cell repertoires in COVID-19. Study-wide context: The study drew acute and convalescent COVID-19 samples from the United States, Italy and Spain. The cDNA or gDNA used as material had been derived from T cells, B-cell-depleted T cells, or PBMCs.

Authors' methods: Nucleated cell counts were estimated from reference gene primer amplification. Produced via immunoSEQ multiplex PCR; TCRdb's table is partial and in-frame only. The V and J calls and the clone size are those of that table, but D and trimming were determined from the DNA. The sample includes just over 300,000 clones, 85% to 90% of them seen just once. Germline values: CDR1 MNHEY, CDR2 SMNVEV (reference sequence). Trimming cost V 6 bases and J 0 bases; bases outside gene matches: 6. This CDR3 is built from 15 residues. The chain employs TRBV27 and TRBJ2-3; TRBD1 agrees at 7 bases. Specimen: PBMCs or T cells enriched from blood (not recorded which). The origin of this receptor is a woman between 18 and 29 years old with acute COVID-19. This chain's CDR3 is CASSQGQLSTDTQYF. The CDR3 DNA is TGTGCCAGCAGCCAGGGACAGTTAAGCACAGATACGCAGTATTTT.